This T cell receptor beta chain derives from a study of Graves' ophthalmopathy and Graves' hyperthyroidism. Regarding the study as a whole: Classification of ophthalmopathy versus stable hyperthyroidism by a 13-signature model yielded under 90% sensitivity and just over 80% specificity.

Germline V gives CDR1 MDHEN, CDR2 SYDVKM. The junction had 20 bases not matched to a gene; V was cut back by 4 bases and J by 2 bases. The CDR3 covers 20 residues. CDR3 regions of TCR beta were amplified from RNA transcripts. RT-PCR in the first round used HTBI primers; a second-round multiplex PCR followed. TCRdb called the multiplex PCR reads again in MiXCR, with one record for every CDR3 protein. The sample has under 350,000 distinct CDR3 sequences; 15% to 20% are singletons. Ophthalmopathy donors were characterized by moderate-to-severe activity, CAS of at least 3, NOSPECS of at least 4, and duration under 3 months. What supplied the PBMCs was roughly 11 ml of fresh peripheral blood. This clonotype has at least ten counts. Its antigen remains unidentified.

This rearrangement joins TRBV28 to TRBJ1-5, with 7 nucleotides matching TRBD1. This sequence was found in an adult man with Graves' ophthalmopathy. Specimen: peripheral blood. The CDR3 DNA is TGTGCCAGCAGTTCCTTCGTGACAAGCTGGGGGACAGAAGGCAATCAGCCCCAGCATTTT. Encoded protein: CASSSFVTSWGTEGNQPQHF.